The 13 T cell receptor beta chains in this list originate from one sample, sequenced in a study of CD8+CD57+ T cells in acquired aplastic anemia (dated by TCRdb to 2017 to 2018). The patients picked for sequencing were ones in whom flow cytometry had shown an expansion of CD8+CD57+ cells. The sequencer was an Illumina HiSeq 2000. Profiling of TCR beta VDJ combinations and CDR3 sequences used genomic DNA as the template. TCRdb passed the public sequencing reads through fastp at Q25 and MiXCR, retaining productive beta sequences. Each entry is one CDR3 protein sequence, shown with its most common DNA and genes. The sample table holds hundreds of thousands of distinct CDR3 sequences, of which under 60% were seen once. The ten biggest clones cover under 1.5% of the sample. The sample comprised sorted CD4+, CD8+, or CD8+CD57+ T cells (not recorded which) from PBMCs. Every receptor here comes from a human donor with aplastic anemia.

The chain employs TRBV2 and TRBJ2-1; 7 bases line up with TRBD1. The CDR3 length is 12 residues. J lost 4 bases, V lost 8 bases, and 2 bases had no gene match. Germline values: CDR1 SNHLY, CDR2 FYNNEI. Written as DNA, the CDR3 is TGTGCCAGCGGGACAGAGTACAATGAGCAGTTCTTC. As protein: CASGTEYNEQFF. The complete variable domain, with remaining parts taken from reference TRBV2 and TRBJ2-1, reads EPEVTQTPSHQVTQMGQEVILRCVPISNHLYFYWYRQILGQKVEFLVSFYNNEISEKSEIFDDQFSVERPDGSNFTLKIRSTKLEDSAMYFCASGTEYNEQFFGPGTRLTVL.

This chain connects TRBV24-1 to TRBJ2-3, with TRBD2 matching over 8 bases. V shed 2 bases and J 2 bases; nucleotides not matched to a gene: 8. The germline CDR1 and CDR2 sequences are KGHDR and SFDVKD. The CDR3 extends over 17 amino acids. In DNA, the CDR3 is TGTGCCACCAGTGATTCGGGGACTAGACTTCCCACAGATACGCAGTATTTT. Translating it yields CATSDSGTRLPTDTQYF.

J is TRBJ1-1 and V is TRBV14; D remains ambiguous. The ends were cut back, 1 base at V and 3 bases at J, with 9 bases in the middle. This CDR3 region has 14 residues. Germline V CDR1 and CDR2: SGHDN, FVKESK. This CDR3 reads CASSQVMGYTEAFF. CDR3 DNA: TGTGCCAGCAGCCAAGTGATGGGGTACACTGAAGCTTTCTTT. The whole variable domain, filled in from reference TRBV14 and TRBJ1-1, reads EAGVTQFPSHSVIEKGQTVTLRCDPISGHDNLYWYRRVMGKEIKFLLHFVKESKQDESGMPNNRFLAERTGGTYSTLKVQPAELEDSGVYFCASSQVMGYTEAFFGQGTRLTVV.

Ten or more counts support this clonotype. The chain has TRBV6-1 and TRBJ2-7; no clear D gene. CDR3 length: 11 amino acids. The ends were cut back, 7 bases at V and 3 bases at J, with 7 bases in the middle. Germline CDR1 MNHNS, CDR2 SASEGT. CDR3 nucleotide sequence: TGTGCCAGCACGGCCTTCTACGAGCAGTACTTC. Amino acid sequence: CASTAFYEQYF.

The chain employs TRBV29-1 and TRBJ2-1; 7 bases fit TRBD1. The CDR3 length is 13 residues. V was clipped by 7 bases and J by 3 bases; unmatched bases: 6. The germline CDR1 and CDR2 sequences are SQVTM and ANQGSEA. This CDR3 reads CSAWTGNYNEQFF. The CDR3 bases are TGCAGCGCCTGGACAGGAAACTACAATGAGCAGTTCTTC.

The chain combines TRBV27 with TRBJ2-7, with D maybe TRBD1 (6 bases). The CDR3 runs 11 residues. Germline values: CDR1 MNHEY, CDR2 SMNVEV (reference sequence). The CDR3 bases are TGTGCTAGGGGACACATCTACGAGCAGTACTTC. Amino acids: CARGHIYEQYF.

This clonotype was picked up a small number of times. This chain links TRBV18 with TRBJ1-2; 7 nucleotides agree with TRBD1. CDR3 size: 15 residues. The V segment lost 0 bases and the J segment 5 bases; nucleotides outside the gene matches: 6. Germline-derived CDR1 and CDR2 are KGHSH and LQKENI. CDR3 sequence reads: CASSPPEGADYGYTF. CDR3 in DNA: TGTGCCAGCTCACCACCGGAGGGGGCGGATTATGGCTACACCTTC.

The V and J genes are TRBV19 and TRBJ2-1; D uncertain. This CDR3 is 12 amino acids long. CDR1 and CDR2 (germline): LNHDA, SQIVND (reference sequence). Trimming removed 6 bases from V and 3 bases from J, with 6 bases in between. The CDR3 protein is CASSSHYNEQFF. CDR3 DNA sequence: TGTGCCAGTAGCAGTCACTACAATGAGCAGTTCTTC.

This clonotype was counted only a few times. This rearrangement joins TRBV10-2 to TRBJ2-2, with TRBD2 matching over 9 bases. Germline assignment: CDR1 WSHSY and CDR2 SAAADI. V was clipped by 3 bases and J by 6 bases; unmatched bases: 5. The CDR3 length is 15 residues. The CDR3 nucleotides read TGCGCCAGCAGTGACCCCGCGGGAGGGGCCGGGGAGCTGTTTTTT. This translates into CASSDPAGGAGELFF.

The chain couples TRBV28 to TRBJ1-2; no clear D. Germline-derived CDR1 and CDR2 are MDHEN and SYDVKM. The CDR3 contains 13 residues. Trimming removed 7 bases at V and 2 bases at J, with 11 bases between. CDR3 protein: CASKLTFNYGYTF. The DNA of the CDR3 is TGTGCCAGCAAGTTAACATTCAACTATGGCTACACCTTC.

V usage is TRBV9 and J usage is TRBJ2-2, with a tentative D call TRBD1 (6 bases). V lost 4 bases, J lost 8 bases, and 15 bases lay in between. The CDR3 has 14 residues. CDR1 is SGDLS, CDR2 YYNGEE, per germline. The CDR3: CASSLGRQGGELFF. The CDR3 DNA sequence: TGTGCCAGCAGCCTGGGACGGCAGGGGGGGGAGCTGTTTTTT.

This clonotype has only a few counts. The rearrangement uses TRBV6-1 and TRBJ2-1; 7 bases map to TRBD2. CDR3 length: 14 amino acids. Germline trimming cut 6 bases from V and 7 bases from J; bases unmatched to any gene: 9. In germline, CDR1 is MNHNS, CDR2 SASEGT. CDR3 bases: TGTGCCAGCAGCCGGGGGAGGGCCGAGAATGAGCAGTTCTTC. Its protein product is CASSRGRAENEQFF.

This clonotype was picked up many times. The V gene is TRBV13, the J gene TRBJ2-2; no firm D call. The CDR3 sequence is 15 residues long. The germline gives CDR1 PRHDT, CDR2 FYEKMQ (reference sequence). Trimming shortened V by 5 bases and J by 4 bases, and 14 bases separated the two germline ends. The CDR3 protein is CASSPFISGTGELFF. CDR3 coding DNA: TGTGCCAGCAGCCCGTTTATATCGGGCACCGGGGAGCTGTTTTTT.